This paragraph covers one TCR beta chain sequence. What it binds is not known. The authors ran a second PCR of about 6 to 11 cycles using a sample-barcoded 5' primer and a J-beta primer mix. TCRdb independently ran MiXCR on the 5' RACE reads; one entry per CDR3 protein. The repertoire includes about 580,000 distinct CDR3 sequences, 40% to 50% of them detected once, and around 25% sits in the top ten. Germline V CDR1 and CDR2: SEHNR, FQNEAQ (reference sequence). This CDR3 has 14 amino acids. V lost 5 bases and J lost 8, with 15 bases in between. These data are taken from a study of blood T cells in healthy people across ages. Study-wide results and limits: Naive and antigen-experienced cells could not be conclusively compared, given unsorted PBMCs. In long-lived donors, naive CD4+ cell counts and diversity exceeded those of aged donors.

Specimen: blood. This TCR was recovered from a man older than 75 in good health. The V gene is TRBV7-9, the J gene TRBJ1-4; D gene uncertain. The CDR3 region has the DNA TGTGCCAGCAGCGCCCGTTCAATCGGGGAAAAACTGTTTTTT. Translated: CASSARSIGEKLFF.